The rows below give T cell receptor beta chains drawn from one sample of a study of cytomegalovirus exposure and HLA in healthy donors. Some clones are missing from TCRdb's copy, which holds only in-frame ones; the method was immunoSEQ multiplex PCR. The sample gives approximately 90,000 clones, approximately 70% of which show up once; about 14% is in the top ten. The sequenced sample was PBMCs. Every receptor here comes from a woman aged 45-59 years in good health and CMV-seropositive. Both conserved end residues are part of each CDR3. The D gene is left open where the match is weak. Where a row states a size, it is once, few, many or the class of an expanded clone; other rows omit it.

>.|TRBJ2-1|.|TRBV5-5
TGTGCCAGCAGCTCCCTAGCAGGGAGTGAGGGAGGTGAGCAGTTCTTC
CASSSLAGSEGGEQFF
>.|TRBJ2-5|TRBD2|TRBV11-2
TGTGCCAGCAGCCCAGCGGGAGGGGCAAGAGGGGAGACCCAGTACTTC
CASSPAGGARGETQYF
>.|TRBJ2-4|TRBD1|TRBV5-4
TGTGCCAGCAGTCAGGGGGTCTCCGACATTCAGTACTTC
CASSQGVSDIQYF
>.|TRBJ2-3|.|TRBV7-3
TGTGCCAGCAGTACCGATCAGGGAAGGGCGCAGTATTTT
CASSTDQGRAQYF
>few|TRBJ2-7|.|TRBV6-1
TGTGCCAGCAGTGATTTCATGAGGTACGAGCAGTACTTC
CASSDFMRYEQYF
>.|TRBJ1-5|.|TRBV27
TGTGCCAGCAGTTTCCCCCCCCGGGAAGTGGCCAATCAGCCCCAGCATTTT
CASSFPPREVANQPQHF
>.|TRBJ1-4|.|TRBV15
TGTGCCACCTCTCTGGGGGGGTCGGTGGAACTGTTTTTT
CATSLGGSVELFF
>.|TRBJ2-7|.|TRBV4-1
TGCGCCAGCAGCCAAGTTGGGACGACAGGAGGCGAGCAGTACTTC
CASSQVGTTGGEQYF
>.|TRBJ2-2|.|TRBV27
TGTGCCAGCAGTTTCTCCGGGGAAGGGGGCACCGGGGAGCTGTTTTTT
CASSFSGEGGTGELFF
>.|TRBJ2-1|TRBD2|TRBV27
TGTGCCAGCAGTTTCCAGCGGGAGGGAGGTGAGCAGTTCTTC
CASSFQREGGEQFF
>once|TRBJ2-6|.|TRBV21-1
TGTGCCAGCAGCAAAGCGGAGGTCCACTGCTCTGGGGCCAACGTCCTGACTTTC
CASSKAEVHCSGANVLTF
>.|TRBJ2-3|TRBD2|TRBV5-8
TGTGCCAGCAGCTTGGGGGCTAGCGGCTACACAGATACGCAGTATTTT
CASSLGASGYTDTQYF
>.|TRBJ2-7|TRBD2|TRBV28
TGTGCCAGCAGAAAAGCGGGAGACCAAGCTAAGCAGTACTTC
CASRKAGDQAKQYF
>.|TRBJ2-1|TRBD1|TRBV9
TGTGCCAGCAGCCGACGGGGACAGGGATCTTATGAGCAGTTCTTC
CASSRRGQGSYEQFF
>once|TRBJ1-4|TRBD1|TRBV5-1
TGCGCCAGCAGACCCGGGACAGGGAGGACTAATGAAAAACTGTTTTTT
CASRPGTGRTNEKLFF
>.|TRBJ2-2|.|TRBV19
TGTGCCAGTAGGGGCGGCGGGATGGGAACCGGGGAGCTGTTTTTT
CASRGGGMGTGELFF
>once|TRBJ2-7|TRBD2|TRBV5-4
TGTGCCAGCAGCTGGAGCGGGAGGGCATACGAGCAGTACTTC
CASSWSGRAYEQYF
>.|TRBJ1-4|.|TRBV5-1
TGCGCCAGCAGCTTGGGTACAACTAATGAAAAACTGTTTTTT
CASSLGTTNEKLFF
>.|TRBJ2-1|.|TRBV15
TGTGCCACAACTTTCTCTAATGAGCAGTTCTTC
CATTFSNEQFF
>.|TRBJ1-4|.|TRBV7-9
TGTGCCAGCAGCCCGGGGGACTTAAATAATGAAAAACTGTTTTTT
CASSPGDLNNEKLFF
>few|TRBJ2-4|TRBD2|TRBV5-4
TGTGCCAGCAGCTTGAAGCGGGGGGGGGAAAAAAACATTCAGTACTTC
CASSLKRGGEKNIQYF
>.|TRBJ2-5|TRBD2|TRBV5-1
TGCGCCAGCAGCCCAAGACTAGCGGGAGTGGGGTCCCAAGAGACCCAGTACTTC
CASSPRLAGVGSQETQYF
>.|TRBJ1-2|.|TRBV19
TGTGCCAGTTCCCTCCTCAGGGGATCGGGCTACACCTTC
CASSLLRGSGYTF
>.|TRBJ2-5|TRBD2|TRBV18
TGTGCCAGCTCACCAGCATTAGCGGGAGACCAAGAGACCCAGTACTTC
CASSPALAGDQETQYF
>.|TRBJ2-3|TRBD1|TRBV4-3
TGCGCCAGCAGCCTCCCAGACAGGGGCGGCACAGATACGCAGTATTTT
CASSLPDRGGTDTQYF
>.|TRBJ2-7|TRBD2|TRBV5-1
TGCGCCAGCAGCCCCCTTGCGGGAGGGTCCTACGAGCAGTACTTC
CASSPLAGGSYEQYF
>.|TRBJ2-7|TRBD2|TRBV4-3
TGCGCCAGCAGCCAATCTCTCAGCGGGAGTCTCTCCTACGAGCAGTACTTC
CASSQSLSGSLSYEQYF
>.|TRBJ2-7|.|TRBV2
TGTGCCAGCAGTGAAGATCAGGGGTACTACGAGCAGTACTTC
CASSEDQGYYEQYF
>.|TRBJ2-1|.|TRBV6-5
TGTGCCAGCAGAACAACTAGCCATGAGCAGTTCTTC
CASRTTSHEQFF
>.|TRBJ2-5|.|TRBV28
TGTGCCAGCAGTCCTTCGACTAGAGGCCTCGCCGTGGCCCAGTACTTC
CASSPSTRGLAVAQYF
>.|TRBJ2-2|TRBD1|TRBV4-2
TGTGCCAGCAGCCCCGGACAGGATAACACCGGGGAGCTGTTTTTT
CASSPGQDNTGELFF
>.|TRBJ2-1|TRBD2|TRBV5-6
TGTGCCAGCAGCTTGGCCTGGAGACTAGCGGGAGGGGGTCGGAATGAGCAGTTCTTC
CASSLAWRLAGGGRNEQFF
>.|TRBJ2-1|TRBD2|TRBV30
TGTGCCTGGAATCTAGCGGGACCTTCCTACAATGAGCAGTTCTTC
CAWNLAGPSYNEQFF
>few|TRBJ1-2|.|TRBV9
TGTGCCAGCACCAATGTAACAGGGAAGAGCGTCCGTGGCTACACCTTC
CASTNVTGKSVRGYTF
>.|TRBJ1-4|.|TRBV7-2
TGTGCCAGCAGCTTAGGGGCCTGGGCGAATGAAAAACTGTTTTTT
CASSLGAWANEKLFF
>.|TRBJ2-7|TRBD2|TRBV15
TGTGCCACCAGCAGACGGGGGGGCCAGTCCTACGAGCAGTACTTC
CATSRRGGQSYEQYF
>.|TRBJ1-2|.|TRBV6-1
TGTGCCAGCGGTTATAGGGGTGCGGGAGGTTTCTACACCTTC
CASGYRGAGGFYTF
>.|TRBJ1-2|.|TRBV6-6
TGTGCCAGCAGTTACTCAGGGACTAGGGGGGGCTACACCTTC
CASSYSGTRGGYTF
>.|TRBJ2-2|TRBD2|TRBV11-3
TGTGCCAGCAGCTTAGCTCTAGCGGGAGTCTCCGGGGAGCTGTTTTTT
CASSLALAGVSGELFF
>.|TRBJ2-5|.|TRBV2
TGTGCCAGCAGAGAGAAAGAGACCCAGTACTTC
CASREKETQYF